This T cell receptor (beta chain) is drawn from a study of blood T cell repertoires in COVID-19 (TCRdb year 2020). Study-wide context: Samples from collaborators originated in the United States, Italy and Spain and spanned both the acute and convalescent phases of COVID-19. The prospective study material was composed of cDNA or gDNA derived from T cells, B-cell-depleted T cells, or PBMCs. Deeply sampled blood TCRbeta repertoires from subjects exposed to, actively infected with, or recovered from COVID-19 were included in the dataset. The repertoires were released in a freely available public database meant as a resource for research on the immune response to SARS-CoV-2. Samples came from the ongoing ImmuneRACE study (first 160 participants) plus 1,254 subjects from 6 global collaborators. Nearly every sample came with metadata listing a de-identified subject ID, COVID-19 status, age in years and sex. Where available, HLA class I and class II types were obtained from metadata supplied by the sample provider rather than from assay-based typing.

The CDR3 starts with the cysteine, ends with the phenylalanine, and has 14 residues. Of the read, only the CDR3 DNA is kept; its 42 bases are in frame from base 1. Trimmed from V: 6 bases; trimmed from J: 11 bases; junction bases lacking a gene match: 10. The germline V gene sets CDR1 to SNHLY and CDR2 to FYNNEI. The collaborating institutions used their own protocols to collect whole blood in K2EDTA tubes. Collaborator samples were shipped for TCRbeta analysis as frozen whole blood, isolated PBMCs, or DNA extracted from either sample type. TCRbeta CDR3 regions were amplified from genomic DNA using the immunoSEQ Assay, a bias-controlled multiplex PCR. The study's processing was this. Within the assay, amplification of reference gene primers was used to estimate how many nucleated cells each sample contained. To quantify the absolute abundance of each unique TCRbeta CDR3 rearrangement, sequence reads were collapsed and filtered. For each sample, productive Simpson clonality was calculated as the square root of Simpson's diversity index over productive rearrangements. What TCRdb holds here is the immuneACCESS table cut down to in-frame rearrangements. Part of the clones is not present; checked against another copy, under half of the missing clones reflect an unresolved V gene, and the others are unexplained. From that table come the V and J calls and clone size; the DNA was used to work out D and trimming. Counted in this sample were roughly 250,000 clones; 70% to 85% of them appeared once. Jointly, the top ten make up approximately 5% of the sample.

As regards this clone: What antigen it recognizes has not been identified. There are no base qualities to consult, and no much larger clone falls within one base.

What the work shows at the level of the full study, not this receptor alone: How much clinical and demographic metadata was included differed by source and by participant, and the metadata was provided uncurated.

This TCR derives from a woman of 80 years or more with active or convalescent COVID-19. Sequenced material: peripheral blood. The chain is assembled from TRBV2 and TRBJ1-4, and 9 junctional nucleotides match TRBD1. DNA sequence: TGTGCCAGCAGCTTGGGACAGGGAGAATGGAAACTGTTTTTT. Its translation is CASSLGQGEWKLFF.